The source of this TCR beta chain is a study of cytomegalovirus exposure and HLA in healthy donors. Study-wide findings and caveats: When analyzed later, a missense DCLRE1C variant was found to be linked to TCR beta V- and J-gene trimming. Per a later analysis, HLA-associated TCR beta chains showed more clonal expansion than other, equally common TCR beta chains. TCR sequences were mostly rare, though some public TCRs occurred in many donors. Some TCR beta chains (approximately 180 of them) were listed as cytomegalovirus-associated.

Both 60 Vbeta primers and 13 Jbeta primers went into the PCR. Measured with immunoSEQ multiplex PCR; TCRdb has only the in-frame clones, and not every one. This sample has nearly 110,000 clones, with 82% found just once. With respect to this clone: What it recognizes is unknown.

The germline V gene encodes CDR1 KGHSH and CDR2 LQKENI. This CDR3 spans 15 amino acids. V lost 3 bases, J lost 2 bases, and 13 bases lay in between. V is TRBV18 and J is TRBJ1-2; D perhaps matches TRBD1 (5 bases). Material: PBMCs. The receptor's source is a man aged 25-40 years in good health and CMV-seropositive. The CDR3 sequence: CASSPSTRQNYGYTF. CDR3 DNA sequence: TGTGCCAGCTCACCTTCAACGCGACAGAACTATGGCTACACCTTC. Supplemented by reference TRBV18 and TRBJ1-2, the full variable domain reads NAGVMQNPRHLVRRRGQEARLRCSPMKGHSHVYWYRQLPEEGLKFMVYLQKENIIDESGMPKERFSAEFPKEGPSILRIQQVVRGDSAAYFCASSPSTRQNYGYTFGSGTRLTVV.